Listed here is a single T cell receptor (beta chain). The time point is: after dendritic cell vaccination, including at tumor progression/relapse. Sequencing was performed with immunoSEQ multiplex PCR; in TCRdb, only in-frame clones are kept and a portion is missing. The sample lists fewer than 65,000 clones; 75% to 90% were seen once. The sample belongs to a study of glioma-infiltrating T cells after dendritic cell vaccination. Sequencing used blood, obtained after dendritic cell vaccination. The source is a human donor with glioblastoma.

CDR3 sequence: CAISEYWGMNTEAFF. CDR3 sequence (DNA): TGTGCCATCAGTGAGTATTGGGGCATGAACACTGAAGCTTTCTTT. The genes are TRBV10-3 and TRBJ1-1, with D perhaps matching TRBD1 (5 bases). Germline assignment: CDR1 ENHRY and CDR2 SYGVKD. V lost 1 base and J 0 bases, leaving 9 bases between the germline ends. This CDR3 is 15 amino acids long.